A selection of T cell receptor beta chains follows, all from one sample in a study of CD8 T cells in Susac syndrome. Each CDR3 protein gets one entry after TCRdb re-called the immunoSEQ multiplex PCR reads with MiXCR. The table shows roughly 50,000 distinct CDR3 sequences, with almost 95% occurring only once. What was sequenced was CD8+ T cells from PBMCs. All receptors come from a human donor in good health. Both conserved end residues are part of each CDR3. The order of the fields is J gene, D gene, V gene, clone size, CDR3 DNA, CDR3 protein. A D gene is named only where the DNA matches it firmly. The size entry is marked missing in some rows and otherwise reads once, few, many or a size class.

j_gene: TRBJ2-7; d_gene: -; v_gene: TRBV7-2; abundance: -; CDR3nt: TGTGCCAGCAGCCTCGGCGGTACAAGCTCCTACGAGCAGTACTTC; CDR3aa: CASSLGGTSSYEQYF
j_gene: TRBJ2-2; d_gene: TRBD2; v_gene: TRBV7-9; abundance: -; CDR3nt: TGTGCCAGCAGCGACCGGGACTATGACACCGGGGAGCTGTTTTTT; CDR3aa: CASSDRDYDTGELFF
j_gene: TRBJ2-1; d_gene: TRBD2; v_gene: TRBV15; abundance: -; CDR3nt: TGTGCCACCAGCAGAGGGGGTAGCGGGGACAATGAGCAGTTCTTC; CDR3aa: CATSRGGSGDNEQFF
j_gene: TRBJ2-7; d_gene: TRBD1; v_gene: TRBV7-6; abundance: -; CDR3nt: TGTGCCAGCAGCCCCGGGACAGGGGCAGTGGGCGAGCAGTACTTC; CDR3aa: CASSPGTGAVGEQYF
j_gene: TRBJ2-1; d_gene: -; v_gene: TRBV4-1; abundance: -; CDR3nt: TGCGCCAGCAGCCGGCCAGGGGGGAATGAGCAGTTCTTC; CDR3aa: CASSRPGGNEQFF
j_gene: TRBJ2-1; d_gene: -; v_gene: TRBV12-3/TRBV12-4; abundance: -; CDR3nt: TGTGCCAGCAGTTTGGGGGGGGCGGTAGGACAGTTCTTC; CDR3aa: CASSLGGAVGQFF
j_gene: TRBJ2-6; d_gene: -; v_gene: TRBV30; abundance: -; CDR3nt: TGTGCCTCAGACCTGCAGGGTGCTGGGGCCAACGTCCTGACTTTC; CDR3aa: CASDLQGAGANVLTF
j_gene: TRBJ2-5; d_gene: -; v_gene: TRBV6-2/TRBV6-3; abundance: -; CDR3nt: TGTGCCAGCAGTACCCTGGAAGGGGGTAGGGGCGCACGTCTAGAAGAGACCCAGTACTTC; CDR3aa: CASSTLEGGRGARLEETQYF
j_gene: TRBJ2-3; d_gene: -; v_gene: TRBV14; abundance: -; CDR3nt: TGTGCCAGCAGCGGACGGGCACCTTACACAGATACGCAGTATTTT; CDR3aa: CASSGRAPYTDTQYF
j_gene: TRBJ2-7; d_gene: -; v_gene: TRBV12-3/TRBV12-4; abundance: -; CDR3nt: TGTGCCAGCAGTACAGGCTCCTACGAGCAGTACTTC; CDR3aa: CASSTGSYEQYF
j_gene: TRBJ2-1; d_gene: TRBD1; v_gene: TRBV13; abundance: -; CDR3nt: TGTGCCAGCCGGGGACAGGGGAATGAGCAGTTCTTC; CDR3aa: CASRGQGNEQFF
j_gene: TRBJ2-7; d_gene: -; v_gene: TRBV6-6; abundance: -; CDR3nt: TGTGCCAGCAGTTACCGGGGTTACGAGCAGTACTTC; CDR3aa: CASSYRGYEQYF
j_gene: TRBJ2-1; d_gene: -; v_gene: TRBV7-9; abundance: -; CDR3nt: TGTGCCAGCAGCCGCCCGGGACAACCCAATGAGCAGTTCTTC; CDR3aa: CASSRPGQPNEQFF
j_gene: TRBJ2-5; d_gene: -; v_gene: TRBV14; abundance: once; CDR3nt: TGTGCCAGCAGCCTACGGACAGATCCGCAAGAGACCCAGTACTTC; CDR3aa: CASSLRTDPQETQYF
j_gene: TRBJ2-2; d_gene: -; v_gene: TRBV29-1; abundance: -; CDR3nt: TGCAGCGTTGAACTGAACACCGGGGAGCTGTTTTTT; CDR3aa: CSVELNTGELFF
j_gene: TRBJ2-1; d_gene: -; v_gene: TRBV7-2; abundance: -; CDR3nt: TGTGCCAGCAGCTCCGCTAGCGCTAGCTCCTACAATGAGCAGTTCTTC; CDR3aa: CASSSASASSYNEQFF
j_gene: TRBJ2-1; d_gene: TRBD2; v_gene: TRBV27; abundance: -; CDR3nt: TGTGCCAGCAGTTGGGCGGGAGGGCCGGATGAGCAGTTCTTC; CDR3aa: CASSWAGGPDEQFF
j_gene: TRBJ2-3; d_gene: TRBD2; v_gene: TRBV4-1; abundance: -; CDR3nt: TGCGCCAGCAGCCAAGAGAGGGGGACTAGCGGGAGGGGGAGAACAGATACGCAGTATTTT; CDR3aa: CASSQERGTSGRGRTDTQYF
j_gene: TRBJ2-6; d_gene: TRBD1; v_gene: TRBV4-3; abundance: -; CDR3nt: TGCGCCAGCAGCCCCGGGGACAGCCTCTCTGGGGCCAACGTCCTGACTTTC; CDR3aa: CASSPGDSLSGANVLTF
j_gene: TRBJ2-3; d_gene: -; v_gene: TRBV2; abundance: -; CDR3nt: TGTGCCAGCGAGGGCACAGATACGCAGTATTTT; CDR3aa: CASEGTDTQYF
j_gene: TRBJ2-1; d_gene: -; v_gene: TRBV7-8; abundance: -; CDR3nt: TGTGCCAGCAGCTTAGGACTGGTTAATGAGCAGTTCTTC; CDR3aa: CASSLGLVNEQFF
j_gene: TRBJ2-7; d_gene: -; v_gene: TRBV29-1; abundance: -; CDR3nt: TGCAGCGTTGTCCCCCCCCCGCCTCCCTACGAGCAGTACTTC; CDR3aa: CSVVPPPPPYEQYF
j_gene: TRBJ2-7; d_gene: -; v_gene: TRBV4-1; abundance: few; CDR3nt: TGCGCCAGCAGCCTTGGACACCTTTTCTACGAGCAGTACTTC; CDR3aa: CASSLGHLFYEQYF
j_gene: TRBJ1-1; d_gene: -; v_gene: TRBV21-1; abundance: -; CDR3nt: TGTGCCAGCACCGGAAGGTCTTCTGGGGTGGCTTTCTTT; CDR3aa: CASTGRSSGVAFF
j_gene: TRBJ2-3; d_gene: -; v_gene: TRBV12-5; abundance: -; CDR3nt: TGTGCTAGTGGTTTCGGAGGGTCCGGGTCCAGCACAGATACGCAGTATTTT; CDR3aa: CASGFGGSGSSTDTQYF
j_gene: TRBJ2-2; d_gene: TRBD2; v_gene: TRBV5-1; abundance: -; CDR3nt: TGCGCCAGCAGCGCCTATAGCGGGGCGAACACCGGGGAGCTGTTTTTT; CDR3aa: CASSAYSGANTGELFF
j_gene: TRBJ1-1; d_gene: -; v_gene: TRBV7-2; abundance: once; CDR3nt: TGTGCCAGCAGCTTACTACAAAGGCTGAACACTGAAGCTTTCTTT; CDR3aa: CASSLLQRLNTEAFF
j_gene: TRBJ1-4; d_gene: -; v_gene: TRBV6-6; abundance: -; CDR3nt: TGTGCCAGCAGTTATCAGACAGAGCGAGGTGAAAAACTGTTTTTT; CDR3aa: CASSYQTERGEKLFF
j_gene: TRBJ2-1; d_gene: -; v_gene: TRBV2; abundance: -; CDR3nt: TGTGCCAGCGGTAGTAGTAGCAAGTATGAGCAGTTCTTC; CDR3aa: CASGSSSKYEQFF
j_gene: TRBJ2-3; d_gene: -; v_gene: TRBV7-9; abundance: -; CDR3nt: TGTGCCAGCAGCTTAGCGGAGCGGAGCACAGATACGCAGTATTTT; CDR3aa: CASSLAERSTDTQYF
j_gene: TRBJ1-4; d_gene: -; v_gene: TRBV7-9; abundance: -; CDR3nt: TGTGCCAGCAGCCCCGTAGCCTATGCAACTAATGAAAAACTGTTTTTT; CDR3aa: CASSPVAYATNEKLFF
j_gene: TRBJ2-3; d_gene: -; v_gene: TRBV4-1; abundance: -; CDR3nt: TGCGCCAGCAGCCAAGATCTTCCGGGGGAAACGCAGTATTTT; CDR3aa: CASSQDLPGETQYF
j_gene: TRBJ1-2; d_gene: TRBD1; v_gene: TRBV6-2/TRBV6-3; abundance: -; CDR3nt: TGTGCCAGCAGTTCGGGACAGATAGCTAACTATGGCTACACCTTC; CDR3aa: CASSSGQIANYGYTF
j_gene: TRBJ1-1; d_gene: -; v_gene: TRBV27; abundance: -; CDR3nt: TGTGCCAGCAGTTTTTATGGGCTATCGAACACTGAAGCTTTCTTT; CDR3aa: CASSFYGLSNTEAFF
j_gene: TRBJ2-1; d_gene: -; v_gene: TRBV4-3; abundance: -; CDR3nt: TGCGCCAGCAGCCTCGGAGGAGGGGGCAATGAGCAGTTCTTC; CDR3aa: CASSLGGGGNEQFF
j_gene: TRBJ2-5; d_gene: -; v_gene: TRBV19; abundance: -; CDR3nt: TGTGCCAGTAGTATAATGCCGGGACCCCGGGAGACCCAGTACTTC; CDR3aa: CASSIMPGPRETQYF
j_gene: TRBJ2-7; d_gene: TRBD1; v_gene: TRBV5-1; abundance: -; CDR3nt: TGCGCCAGCAGCTTCCGGACAGGGCTGGGCGAGCAGTACTTC; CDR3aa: CASSFRTGLGEQYF
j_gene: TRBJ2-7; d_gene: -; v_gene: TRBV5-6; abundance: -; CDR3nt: TGTGCCAGCAGCATTGGGAATACCTACGAGCAGTACTTC; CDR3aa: CASSIGNTYEQYF
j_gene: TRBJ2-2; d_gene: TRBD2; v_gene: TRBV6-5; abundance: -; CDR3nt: TGTGCCAGCAGTTACTCATTAGCGGGAGGGTACACCGGGGAGCTGTTTTTT; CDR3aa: CASSYSLAGGYTGELFF
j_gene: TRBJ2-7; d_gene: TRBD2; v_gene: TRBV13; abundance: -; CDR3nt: TGTGCCAGCAGCCCCAGCGGGAGGCCCTACGAGCAGTACTTC; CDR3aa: CASSPSGRPYEQYF
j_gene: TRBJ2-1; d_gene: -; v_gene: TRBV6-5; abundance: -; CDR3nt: TGTGCCAGCAGTTACGCAGGGTACACCAAATCGCAGCATTACAATGAGCAGTTCTTC; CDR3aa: CASSYAGYTKSQHYNEQFF
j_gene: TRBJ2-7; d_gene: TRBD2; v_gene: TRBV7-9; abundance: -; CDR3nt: TGTGCCAGCAGCCCCTGGGCGGGAGGGCCGTCCTACGAGCAGTACTTC; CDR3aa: CASSPWAGGPSYEQYF
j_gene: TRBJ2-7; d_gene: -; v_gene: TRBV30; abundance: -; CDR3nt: TGTGCCTGGAGTTCCGTTCGGGTCTACGAGCAGTACTTC; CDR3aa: CAWSSVRVYEQYF
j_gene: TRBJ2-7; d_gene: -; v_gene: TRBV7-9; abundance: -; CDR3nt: TGTGCCAGCAGCTTAGGGCAGAGGATGTCCTACGAGCAGTACTTC; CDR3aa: CASSLGQRMSYEQYF
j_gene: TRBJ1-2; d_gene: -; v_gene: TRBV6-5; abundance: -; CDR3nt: TGTGCCAGCAGTTACCTGGGTTATTATGGCTACACCTTC; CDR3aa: CASSYLGYYGYTF
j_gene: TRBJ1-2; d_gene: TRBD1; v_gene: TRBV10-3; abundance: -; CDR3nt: TGTGCCATCAGTGTAGACAGGGCCTATGGCTACACCTTC; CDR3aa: CAISVDRAYGYTF
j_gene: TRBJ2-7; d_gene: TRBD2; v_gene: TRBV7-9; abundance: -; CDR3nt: TGTGCCAGCAGCGCCCACACTAGCGGGAGTCTTTACGAGCAGTACTTC; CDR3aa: CASSAHTSGSLYEQYF
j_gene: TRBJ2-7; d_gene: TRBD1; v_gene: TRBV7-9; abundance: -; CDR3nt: TGTGCCGAAATCCCTTTATCAGGACAGGGGGCCTACGAGCAGTACTTC; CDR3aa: CAEIPLSGQGAYEQYF
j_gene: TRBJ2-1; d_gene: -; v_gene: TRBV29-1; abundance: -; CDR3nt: TGCAGCGTTGAAAAACTAGACAACAATGAGCAGTTCTTC; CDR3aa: CSVEKLDNNEQFF
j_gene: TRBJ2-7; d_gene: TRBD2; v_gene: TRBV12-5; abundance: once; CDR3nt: TGTGCTAGTGGCATGACTAGCGGGCTCTCCTACGAGCAGTACTTC; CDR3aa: CASGMTSGLSYEQYF
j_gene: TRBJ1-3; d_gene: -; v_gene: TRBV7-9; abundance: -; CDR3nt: TGTGCCAGCAGCCCGCAACAAGTCTCTGGAAACACCATATATTTT; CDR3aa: CASSPQQVSGNTIYF
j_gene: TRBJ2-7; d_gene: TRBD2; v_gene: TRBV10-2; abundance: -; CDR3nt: TGCGCCAGCGTTGACCCTCCAGCGGGAATCAACGAGCAGTACTTC; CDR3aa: CASVDPPAGINEQYF
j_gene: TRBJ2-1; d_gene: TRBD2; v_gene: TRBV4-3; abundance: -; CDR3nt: TGCGCCAGCAGCCAAGCCCCCCCGGGACTAGCTGCATATGAGCAGTTCTTC; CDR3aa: CASSQAPPGLAAYEQFF
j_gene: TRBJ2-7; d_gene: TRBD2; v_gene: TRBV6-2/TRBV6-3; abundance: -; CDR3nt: TGTGCCAGCAGTTCCCCGGGGGGAAAGTTCTACGAGCAGTACTTC; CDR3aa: CASSSPGGKFYEQYF